A selection of T cell receptor beta chains follows, all from one sample in a study of blood T cell repertoires in COVID-19. The method was immunoSEQ multiplex PCR; TCRdb's version includes in-frame clones alone and lacks a portion of them. This table holds some 100,000 clones, 81% found once. Material for sequencing was peripheral blood. The receptors derive from a human donor in a cohort sampled during active COVID-19. The CDR3 runs from the conserved cysteine through the conserved F or W. Fields, in order: CDR3 protein, CDR3 DNA, clone size, D gene, J gene, V gene. D genes are given only for firm matches. Size is stated for part of the rows, as once, few or many counts, or as a class when the clone is expanded.

CDR3aa: CASEVYTGNTIYF
CDR3nt: TGTGCCAGCGAAGTCTATACTGGAAACACCATATATTTT
abundance: .
d_gene: .
j_gene: TRBJ1-3
v_gene: TRBV6-5

CDR3aa: CASSLTGDRTDTQYF
CDR3nt: TGTGCCAGCAGCTTAACAGGGGATCGCACAGATACGCAGTATTTT
abundance: .
d_gene: TRBD1
j_gene: TRBJ2-3
v_gene: TRBV11-1

CDR3aa: CASSDHTGSNYGYTF
CDR3nt: TGTGCCAGCAGTGACCATACAGGGTCTAACTATGGCTACACCTTC
abundance: .
d_gene: .
j_gene: TRBJ1-2
v_gene: TRBV6-1

CDR3aa: CASRQTGSGAEAFF
CDR3nt: TGTGCCAGCAGACAGACAGGGAGCGGCGCCGAAGCTTTCTTT
abundance: once
d_gene: TRBD1
j_gene: TRBJ1-1
v_gene: TRBV7-8

CDR3aa: CASGGTGSGSDEQYF
CDR3nt: TGTGCCAGCGGGGGGACGGGGAGCGGGAGCGACGAGCAGTACTTC
abundance: .
d_gene: TRBD2
j_gene: TRBJ2-7
v_gene: TRBV2

CDR3aa: CASSPLSDTQYF
CDR3nt: TGTGCCAGCTCACCACTCTCAGATACGCAGTATTTT
abundance: .
d_gene: .
j_gene: TRBJ2-3
v_gene: TRBV18

CDR3aa: CASSQMTGGTGELFF
CDR3nt: TGTGCCAGCAGCCAGATGACAGGGGGCACCGGGGAGCTGTTTTTT
abundance: .
d_gene: TRBD1
j_gene: TRBJ2-2
v_gene: TRBV3-1/TRBV3-2

CDR3aa: CASSSPGYNSPLHF
CDR3nt: TGTGCCAGCAGCTCCCCGGGCTATAATTCACCCCTCCACTTT
abundance: .
d_gene: .
j_gene: TRBJ1-6
v_gene: TRBV6-6

CDR3aa: CASSPGTAEETQYF
CDR3nt: TGCGCCAGCAGCCCCGGGACAGCTGAAGAGACCCAGTACTTC
abundance: .
d_gene: TRBD1
j_gene: TRBJ2-5
v_gene: TRBV5-1

CDR3aa: CASSQEGRGSRNQPQHF
CDR3nt: TGCGCCAGCAGCCAAGAAGGGAGGGGGTCGAGGAATCAGCCCCAGCATTTT
abundance: .
d_gene: .
j_gene: TRBJ1-5
v_gene: TRBV4-1

CDR3aa: CASSLAGNRAAFF
CDR3nt: TGTGCCAGCAGCTTAGCAGGGAACAGGGCGGCTTTCTTT
abundance: once
d_gene: .
j_gene: TRBJ1-1
v_gene: TRBV7-2

CDR3aa: CAWSPGTGGAGELFF
CDR3nt: TGTGCCTGGAGTCCAGGGACAGGGGGGGCCGGGGAGCTGTTTTTT
abundance: .
d_gene: TRBD1
j_gene: TRBJ2-2
v_gene: TRBV30

CDR3aa: CASSQSGTWARNQPQHF
CDR3nt: TGTGCCAGCTCACAATCCGGGACATGGGCCCGCAATCAGCCCCAGCATTTT
abundance: .
d_gene: .
j_gene: TRBJ1-5
v_gene: TRBV18

CDR3aa: CASSPELEQYF
CDR3nt: TGTGCCAGCTCACCAGAACTCGAGCAGTACTTC
abundance: .
d_gene: .
j_gene: TRBJ2-7
v_gene: TRBV18

CDR3aa: CASSLIGTGVYGYTF
CDR3nt: TGTGCCAGCAGCCTAATCGGGACAGGGGTCTATGGCTACACCTTC
abundance: .
d_gene: TRBD1
j_gene: TRBJ1-2
v_gene: TRBV27

CDR3aa: CASSEAPQGSGYTF
CDR3nt: TGTGCCAGCAGTGAAGCACCACAGGGGTCTGGCTACACCTTC
abundance: few
d_gene: TRBD1
j_gene: TRBJ1-2
v_gene: TRBV6-1

CDR3aa: CASSRGGQGQETQYF
CDR3nt: TGTGCCAGCAGCCGGGGTGGACAGGGTCAAGAGACCCAGTACTTC
abundance: once
d_gene: TRBD1
j_gene: TRBJ2-5
v_gene: TRBV5-4